This T cell receptor beta chain comes out of a study of blood T cell repertoires in COVID-19. Study-wide background: Acute and convalescent COVID-19 specimens originated in the United States, Italy and Spain. PBMCs, B-cell-depleted T cells, or T cells were the source of the cDNA or gDNA that made up the material.

Germline V gene data show CDR1 as MNHEY and CDR2 as SVGAGI. This CDR3 has 16 amino acids. Trimming removed 0 bases from V and 1 base from J, with 12 bases in between. Methods used by the authors: Using reference gene primer amplification, nucleated cell counts were estimated. Only in-frame clones appear in the TCRdb table, and some are missing; sequencing was by immunoSEQ multiplex PCR. Clone size and the V and J calls come from that table; the DNA yielded D and trimming. The sample has around 270,000 clones; around 90% are singletons. The rearrangement uses TRBV6-5 and TRBJ1-1, with a possible D match to TRBD1 (5 bases). Sequenced sample: peripheral blood. The origin of this receptor is a man aged 55-75 years who had recovered from COVID-19. The DNA for the CDR3 is TGTGCCAGCAGTTACTCATCAGGGCGGACGAACACTGAAGCTTTCTTT. As protein: CASSYSSGRTNTEAFF.